The entry below gives a single T cell receptor beta chain sequence along with its context. Its antigen is as yet unknown. Trimming removed 3 bases from V and 0 bases from J; junction bases left unmatched: 5. Germline values: CDR1 ENHRY, CDR2 SYGVKD. The CDR3 runs to 15 residues. This record belongs to a study of immune heterogeneity within non-small cell lung tumors. A multiplex PCR containing 32 V primers and 13 J primers was used to amplify TCR beta CDR3. TCRdb used MiXCR to reprocess the multiplex PCR reads, holding one entry per CDR3 protein. The repertoire holds some 15,000 distinct CDR3 sequences, with 25% to 35% as singletons. Study-level points and caveats: Within each patient, tumor sites shared identical dominant CDR3 beta clonotypes and also held site-unique high-frequency clones.

Template material comprised bulk tumor genomic DNA at 450 to 650 ng per sample. Widely spaced biopsies, several per primary tumor, were obtained at surgery. It was patients with untreated, newly diagnosed non-small cell lung cancer who underwent curative surgery. The TCR originated in a woman in her 50s with non-small cell lung cancer. The chain recombines TRBV10-3 with TRBJ2-7; 7 bases are shared with TRBD2. What was sequenced was lung tumor tissue. The CDR3 loop is CAISDPLAASYEQYF. For the CDR3, the DNA is TGTGCCATCAGTGATCCCCTAGCGGCCTCCTACGAGCAGTACTTC.